This T cell receptor (beta chain) stems from a study of read filtering for tumor transcriptome and immune sequencing. The wider study: Mean patient age was approximately 66 years, range about 47 to 85; 16 to 20 male, roughly 14 female.

This clonotype appeared many times. The antigen is unknown. V lost 5 bases and J 5 bases, leaving 6 bases between the germline ends. CDR3 length equals 11 residues. Germline assignment: CDR1 SEHNR and CDR2 FQNEAQ (reference sequence). Study-level points and caveats: Even smaller IR-seq throughput identified most shared clonotypes. This fraction held mixed bone marrow immune cells after CD138-negative sorting.

This library used roughly 400 ng RNA and molecular barcoded adaptors spanning alpha/delta and beta/gamma chains. A single record per CDR3 protein comes from TCRdb applying MiXCR to the reads. This repertoire shows some 39,000 distinct CDR3 sequences, less than 15% found once; its top ten account for roughly 18%. The source material was a population of CD138-negative cells sorted from bone marrow. The TCR sequence derives from a donor over 35 with multiple myeloma. This chain uses TRBV7-9 with TRBJ1-2; no clear D gene. CDR3 loop: CASSHGYGYTF. The CDR3 DNA sequence: TGTGCCAGCAGCCATGGATATGGCTACACCTTC.